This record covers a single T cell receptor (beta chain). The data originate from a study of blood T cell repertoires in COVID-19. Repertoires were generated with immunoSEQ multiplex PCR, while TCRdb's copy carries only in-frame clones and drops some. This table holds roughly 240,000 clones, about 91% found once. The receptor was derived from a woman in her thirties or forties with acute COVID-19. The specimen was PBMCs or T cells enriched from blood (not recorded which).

The CDR3, as DNA: TGTGCCAGCGCGATTGTAGCAGGGATGGAAGAGACCCAGTACTTC. Its protein product is CASAIVAGMEETQYF. The chain recombines TRBV6-5 with TRBJ2-5; possible D gene TRBD1, 5 bases. CDR1 and CDR2 (germline): MNHEY, SVGAGI. With 8 bases removed from V and 3 bases from J, the gap between germline ends came to 19 bases. The CDR3 has 15 amino acids.